Listed here is a single T cell receptor beta chain. This record belongs to a study of CD4+ T cells in melanoma. Assay: immunoSEQ multiplex PCR; the TCRdb copy retains only in-frame clones and omits some. Of 11,000 to 15,000 clones in the sample, about three quarters were seen once. Germline V lookup: CDR1 SNHLY, CDR2 FYNNEI. This CDR3 comprises 14 residues. The V end was cut by 5 bases, the J end by 0 bases, with 8 bases between. The sequence derives from a human donor with melanoma. Sequenced sample: cells from a culture (not recorded whether cultured in vitro). The V and J genes are TRBV2 and TRBJ2-1, with unresolved D. The chain's CDR3 is CASSRVSSYNEQFF. The DNA of the CDR3 is TGTGCCAGCAGTAGGGTTAGCTCCTACAATGAGCAGTTCTTC.